This TCR beta chain was documented in a study of memory CD4+ T cells and cytomegalovirus serostatus. Method: immunoSEQ multiplex PCR; TCRdb's copy keeps in-frame clones and lacks some. In the table there are over 35,000 clones, around 80% of which are singletons. The CDR3 totals 14 residues. The germline V gene has CDR1 GTSNPN and CDR2 SVGIG (reference sequence). V lost 5 bases, J lost 4 bases, and 8 bases stayed unmatched. Single viable CD3+CD4+CD8-CD45RO+ cells were sorted as the memory CD4+ T cells. Sequencing input: memory CD4+ T cells from blood. The rearrangement uses TRBV30 and TRBJ1-2, with 9 positions matching TRBD1. The source of this sequence is an adult in good health and CMV-seronegative. This CDR3 is CAWVRDRAFYGYTF. In nucleotides, the CDR3 is TGTGCCTGGGTCCGGGACAGGGCCTTCTATGGCTACACCTTC.